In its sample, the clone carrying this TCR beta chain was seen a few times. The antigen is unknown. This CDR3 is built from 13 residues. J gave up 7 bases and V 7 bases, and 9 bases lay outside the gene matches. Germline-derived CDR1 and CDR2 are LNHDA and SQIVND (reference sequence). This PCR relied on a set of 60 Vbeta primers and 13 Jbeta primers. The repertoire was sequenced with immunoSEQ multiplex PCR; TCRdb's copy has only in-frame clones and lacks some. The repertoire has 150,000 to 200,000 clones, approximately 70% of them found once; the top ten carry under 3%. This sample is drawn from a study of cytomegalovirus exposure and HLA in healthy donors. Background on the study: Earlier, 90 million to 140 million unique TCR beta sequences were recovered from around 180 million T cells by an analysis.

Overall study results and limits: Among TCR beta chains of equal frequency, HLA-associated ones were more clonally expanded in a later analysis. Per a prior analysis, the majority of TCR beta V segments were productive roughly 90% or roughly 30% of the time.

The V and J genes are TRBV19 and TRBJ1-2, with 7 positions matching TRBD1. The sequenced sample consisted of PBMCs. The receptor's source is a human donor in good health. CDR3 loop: CASTERQGCGYTF. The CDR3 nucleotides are TGTGCCAGTACCGAAAGACAGGGTTGTGGCTACACCTTC.